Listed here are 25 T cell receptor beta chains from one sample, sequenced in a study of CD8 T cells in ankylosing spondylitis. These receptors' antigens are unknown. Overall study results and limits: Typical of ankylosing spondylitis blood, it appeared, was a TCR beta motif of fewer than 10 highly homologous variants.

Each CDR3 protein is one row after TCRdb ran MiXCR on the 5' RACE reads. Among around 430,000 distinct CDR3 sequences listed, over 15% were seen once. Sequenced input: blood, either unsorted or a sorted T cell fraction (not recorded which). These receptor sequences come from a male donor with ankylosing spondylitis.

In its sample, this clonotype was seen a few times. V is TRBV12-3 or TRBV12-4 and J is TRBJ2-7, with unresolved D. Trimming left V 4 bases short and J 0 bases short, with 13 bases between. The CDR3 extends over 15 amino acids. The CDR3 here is CASSYSGTSSYEQYF. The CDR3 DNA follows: TGTGCCAGCAGTTACTCAGGCACGAGCTCCTACGAGCAGTACTTC.

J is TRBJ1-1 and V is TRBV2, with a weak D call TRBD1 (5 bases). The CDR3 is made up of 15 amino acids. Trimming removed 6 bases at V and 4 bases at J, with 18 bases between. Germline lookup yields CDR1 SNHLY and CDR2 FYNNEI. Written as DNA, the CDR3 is TGTGCCAGCAGGGATAGCGAGGCCCAGGGCACTGAAGCTTTCTTT. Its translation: CASRDSEAQGTEAFF. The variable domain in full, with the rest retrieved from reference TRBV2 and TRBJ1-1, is EPEVTQTPSHQVTQMGQEVILRCVPISNHLYFYWYRQILGQKVEFLVSFYNNEISEKSEIFDDQFSVERPDGSNFTLKIRSTKLEDSAMYFCASRDSEAQGTEAFFGQGTRLTVV.

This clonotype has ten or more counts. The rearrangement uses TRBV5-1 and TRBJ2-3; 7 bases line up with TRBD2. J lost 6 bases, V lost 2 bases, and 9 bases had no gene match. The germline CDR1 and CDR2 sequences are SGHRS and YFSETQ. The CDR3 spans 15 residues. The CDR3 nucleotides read TGCGCCAGCAGCTTCAGCGGGGCTGGGGAGGATACGCAGTATTTT. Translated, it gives CASSFSGAGEDTQYF.

The CDR3 nucleotides are TGTGCCAGCAGCCAAGGCAGCGGGGGGAGCACAGATACGCAGTATTTT. Protein: CASSQGSGGSTDTQYF. The chain recombines TRBV4-2 with TRBJ2-3, with 9 bases matching TRBD2. Germline assignment: CDR1 LGHNA and CDR2 YNFKEQ. There are 16 residues in the CDR3. Unmatched junction bases numbered 2, after V lost 1 base and J lost 0 bases.

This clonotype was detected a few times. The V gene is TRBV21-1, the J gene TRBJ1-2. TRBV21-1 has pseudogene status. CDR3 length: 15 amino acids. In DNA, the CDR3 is TGTGCCACCCTCCCCCGACAGTATAGGATGAGTGGCTACACCTTC. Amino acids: CATLPRQYRMSGYTF.

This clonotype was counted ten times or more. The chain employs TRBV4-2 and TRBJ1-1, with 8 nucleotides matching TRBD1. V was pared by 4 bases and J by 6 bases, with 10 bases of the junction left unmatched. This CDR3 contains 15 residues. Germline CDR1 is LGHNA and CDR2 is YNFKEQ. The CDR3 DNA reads TGTGCCAGCAGCCGTGGACAGGGTATTGTATCTGAAGCTTTCTTT. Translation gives CASSRGQGIVSEAFF.

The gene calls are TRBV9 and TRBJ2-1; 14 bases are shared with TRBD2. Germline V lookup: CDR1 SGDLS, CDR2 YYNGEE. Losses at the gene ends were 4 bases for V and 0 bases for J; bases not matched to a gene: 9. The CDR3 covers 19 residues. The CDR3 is CASSPRGLAGGTSYNEQFF. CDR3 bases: TGTGCCAGCAGCCCTCGAGGACTAGCGGGGGGTACCTCCTACAATGAGCAGTTCTTC.

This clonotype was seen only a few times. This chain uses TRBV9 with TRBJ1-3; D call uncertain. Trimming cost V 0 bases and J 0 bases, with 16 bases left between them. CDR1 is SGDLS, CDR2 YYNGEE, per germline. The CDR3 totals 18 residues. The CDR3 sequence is CASSVEGGKRISGNTIYF. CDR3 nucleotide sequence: TGTGCCAGCAGCGTAGAGGGCGGGAAGAGGATCTCTGGAAACACCATATATTTT.

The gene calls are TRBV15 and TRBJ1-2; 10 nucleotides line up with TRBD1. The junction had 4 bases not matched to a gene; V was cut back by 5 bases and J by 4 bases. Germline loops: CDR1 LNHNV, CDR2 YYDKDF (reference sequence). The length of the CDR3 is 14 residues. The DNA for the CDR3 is TGTGCCACCAGCGTTGGACAGGGGGTCTATGGCTACACCTTC. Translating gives CATSVGQGVYGYTF.

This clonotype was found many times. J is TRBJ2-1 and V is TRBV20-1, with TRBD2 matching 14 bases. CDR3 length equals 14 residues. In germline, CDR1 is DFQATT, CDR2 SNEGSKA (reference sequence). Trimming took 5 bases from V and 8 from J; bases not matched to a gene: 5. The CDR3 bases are TGCAGTGCTGGAGGGACTAGCGGGAGTTATGAGCAGTTCTTC. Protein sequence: CSAGGTSGSYEQFF.

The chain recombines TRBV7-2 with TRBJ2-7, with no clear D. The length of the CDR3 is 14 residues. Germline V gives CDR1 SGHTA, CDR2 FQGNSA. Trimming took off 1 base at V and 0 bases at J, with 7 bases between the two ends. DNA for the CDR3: TGTGCCAGCAGCTTAGTACTGATCTCCTACGAGCAGTACTTC. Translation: CASSLVLISYEQYF.

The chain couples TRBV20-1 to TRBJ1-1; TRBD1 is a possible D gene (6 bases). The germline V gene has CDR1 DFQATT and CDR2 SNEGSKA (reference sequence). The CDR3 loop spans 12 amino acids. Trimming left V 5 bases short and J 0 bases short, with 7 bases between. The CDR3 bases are TGCAGTGCTTGGGACATGAACACTGAAGCTTTCTTT. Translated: CSAWDMNTEAFF.

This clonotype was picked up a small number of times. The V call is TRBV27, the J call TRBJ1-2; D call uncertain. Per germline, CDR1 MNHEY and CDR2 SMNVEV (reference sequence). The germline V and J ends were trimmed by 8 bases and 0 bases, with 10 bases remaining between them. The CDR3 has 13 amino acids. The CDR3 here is CASRSGTNYGYTF. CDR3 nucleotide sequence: TGTGCCAGCCGATCGGGGACTAACTATGGCTACACCTTC.

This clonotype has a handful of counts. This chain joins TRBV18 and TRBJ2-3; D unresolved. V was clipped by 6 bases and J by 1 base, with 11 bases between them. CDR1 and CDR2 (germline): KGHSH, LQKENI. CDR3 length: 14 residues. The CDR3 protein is CASSPDWGTDTQYF. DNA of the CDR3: TGTGCCAGCTCCCCTGACTGGGGCACAGATACGCAGTATTTT.

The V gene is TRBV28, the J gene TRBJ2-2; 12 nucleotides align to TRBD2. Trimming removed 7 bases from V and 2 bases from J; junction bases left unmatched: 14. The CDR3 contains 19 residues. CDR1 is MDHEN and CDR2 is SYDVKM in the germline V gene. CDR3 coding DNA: TGTGCCAGCAACACCGCCGGGCTAGCGGGAGGGCCTAACACCGGGGAGCTGTTTTTT. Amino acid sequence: CASNTAGLAGGPNTGELFF. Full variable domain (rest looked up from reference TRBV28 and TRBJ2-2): DVKVTQSSRYLVKRTGEKVFLECVQDMDHENMFWYRQDPGLGLRLIYFSYDVKMKEKGDIPEGYSVSREKKERFSLILESASTNQTSMYLCASNTAGLAGGPNTGELFFGEGSRLTVL.

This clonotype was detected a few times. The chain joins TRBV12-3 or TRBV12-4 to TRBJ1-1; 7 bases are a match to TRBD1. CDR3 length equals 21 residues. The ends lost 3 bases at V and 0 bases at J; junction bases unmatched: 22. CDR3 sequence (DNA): TGTGCCAGCAGTTTCCGCTCCCTCAGACAGGGTTCATTAGCCATGAACACTGAAGCTTTCTTT. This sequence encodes CASSFRSLRQGSLAMNTEAFF.

This CDR3 reads CASRGRGLDTQYF. The CDR3 bases are TGTGCCAGCAGGGGTCGAGGGTTGGATACGCAGTATTTT. This sequence joins TRBV6-6 and TRBJ2-3; D is perhaps TRBD2 (5 bases). Trimming pared 6 bases from V and 6 bases from J, leaving 13 bases between. Germline V lookup: CDR1 MNHNY, CDR2 SVGAGI (reference sequence). The CDR3 has 13 residues.

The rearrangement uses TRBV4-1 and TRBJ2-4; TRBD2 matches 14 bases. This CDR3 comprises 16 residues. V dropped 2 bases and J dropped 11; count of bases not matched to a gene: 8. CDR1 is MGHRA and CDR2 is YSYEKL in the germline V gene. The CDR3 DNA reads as TGCGCCAGCAGCCAAACTGGACTAGCGGGAGGACCCTTTCAGTACTTC. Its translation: CASSQTGLAGGPFQYF.

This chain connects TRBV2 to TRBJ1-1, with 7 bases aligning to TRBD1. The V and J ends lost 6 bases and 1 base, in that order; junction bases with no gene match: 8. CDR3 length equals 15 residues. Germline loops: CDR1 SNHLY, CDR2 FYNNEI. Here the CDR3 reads CASSLPGTENTEAFF. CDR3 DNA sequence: TGTGCCAGCAGCCTACCCGGGACAGAGAACACTGAAGCTTTCTTT.

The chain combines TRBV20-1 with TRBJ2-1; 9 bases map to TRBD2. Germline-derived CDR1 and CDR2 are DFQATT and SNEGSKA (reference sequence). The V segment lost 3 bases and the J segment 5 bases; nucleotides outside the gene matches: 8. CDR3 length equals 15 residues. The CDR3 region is CSASYGTSSHNEQFF. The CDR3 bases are TGCAGTGCTAGCTACGGGACTAGCAGCCACAATGAGCAGTTCTTC.

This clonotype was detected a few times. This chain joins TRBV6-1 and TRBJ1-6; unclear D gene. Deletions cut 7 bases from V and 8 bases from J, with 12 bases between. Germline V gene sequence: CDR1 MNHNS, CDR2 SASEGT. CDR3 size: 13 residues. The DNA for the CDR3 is TGTGCCAGCAAGCGGAAAAGTGATTCACCCCTCCACTTT. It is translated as CASKRKSDSPLHF.

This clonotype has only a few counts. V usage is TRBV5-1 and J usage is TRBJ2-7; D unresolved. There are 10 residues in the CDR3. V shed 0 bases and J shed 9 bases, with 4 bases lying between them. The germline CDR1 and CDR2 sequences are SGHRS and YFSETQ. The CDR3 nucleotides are TGCGCCAGCAGCTTGGAGAGGCAGTACTTC. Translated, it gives CASSLERQYF. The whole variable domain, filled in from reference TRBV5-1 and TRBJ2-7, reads KAGVTQTPRYLIKTRGQQVTLSCSPISGHRSVSWYQQTPGQGLQFLFEYFSETQRNKGNFPGRFSGRQFSNSRSEMNVSTLELGDSALYLCASSLERQYFGPGTRLTVT.

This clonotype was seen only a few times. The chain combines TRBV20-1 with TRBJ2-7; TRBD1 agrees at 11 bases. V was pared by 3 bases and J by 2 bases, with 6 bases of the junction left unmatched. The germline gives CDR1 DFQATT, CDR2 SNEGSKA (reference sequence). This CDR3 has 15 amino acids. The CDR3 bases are TGCAGTGCTAGCAAGCCGGGACAGGGGGCCTACGAGCAGTACTTC. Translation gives CSASKPGQGAYEQYF.

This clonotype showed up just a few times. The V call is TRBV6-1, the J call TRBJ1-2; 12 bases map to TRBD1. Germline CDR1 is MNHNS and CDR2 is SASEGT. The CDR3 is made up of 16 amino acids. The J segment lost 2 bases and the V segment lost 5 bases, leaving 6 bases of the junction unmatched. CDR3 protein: CASSRDRGRVNYGYTF. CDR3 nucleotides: TGTGCCAGCAGTCGGGACAGGGGGCGCGTGAACTATGGCTACACCTTC.

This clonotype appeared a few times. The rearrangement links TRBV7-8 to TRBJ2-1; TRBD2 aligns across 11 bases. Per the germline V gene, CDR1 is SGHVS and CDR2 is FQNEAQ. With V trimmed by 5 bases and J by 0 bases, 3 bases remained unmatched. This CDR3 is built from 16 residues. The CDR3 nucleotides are TGTGCCAGCAGCCATAGCGGGGGGGGCTCCTACAATGAGCAGTTCTTC. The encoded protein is CASSHSGGGSYNEQFF.